This is a list of T cell receptor beta chains from one sample in a study of blood T cell repertoires in COVID-19. Libraries were prepared by immunoSEQ multiplex PCR; TCRdb keeps only in-frame clonotypes and omits some of them. The sample includes nearly 250,000 clones, around 86% of them seen just once. The source material was peripheral blood. Receptors were obtained from a woman older than 75 with COVID-19, enrolled during active disease. The CDR3 runs from the conserved cysteine through the conserved F or W. Each record gives: CDR3 DNA, CDR3 protein, V gene, J gene, D gene, clone size. The D gene is left open where the match is weak. Expanded clones are given a class, and other clones once, few, many or no size at all.

CDR3nt: TGTGCCAGCAGTTCCGTAGATACGCAGTATTTT
CDR3aa: CASSSVDTQYF
v_gene: TRBV6-5
j_gene: TRBJ2-3
d_gene: -
abundance: -

CDR3nt: TGTGCCAGCAGCTCAGACAAGGGGAATTCACCCCTCCACTTT
CDR3aa: CASSSDKGNSPLHF
v_gene: TRBV2
j_gene: TRBJ1-6
d_gene: -
abundance: -

CDR3nt: TGTGCCAGCAGCCAAGCGAGTATGAACACTGAAGCTTTCTTT
CDR3aa: CASSQASMNTEAFF
v_gene: TRBV3-1/TRBV3-2
j_gene: TRBJ1-1
d_gene: -
abundance: -

CDR3nt: TGTGCCAGCAGCCAGTCTCTACAGGGGTTCGAAGGCTACACCTTC
CDR3aa: CASSQSLQGFEGYTF
v_gene: TRBV3-1/TRBV3-2
j_gene: TRBJ1-2
d_gene: TRBD1
abundance: -

CDR3nt: TGTGCCACCAGTGATTTCCGGCAGGGGTACAGCTATGGCTACACCTTC
CDR3aa: CATSDFRQGYSYGYTF
v_gene: TRBV24-1
j_gene: TRBJ1-2
d_gene: -
abundance: -

CDR3nt: TGTGCCAGCAGCTTTCAGACAGGGGGCAATGAAAAACTGTTTTTT
CDR3aa: CASSFQTGGNEKLFF
v_gene: TRBV11-2
j_gene: TRBJ1-4
d_gene: TRBD1
abundance: -

CDR3nt: TGTGCCAGTAGTATAGTCGGCAGGGGGACGTACGAGCAGTACTTC
CDR3aa: CASSIVGRGTYEQYF
v_gene: TRBV19
j_gene: TRBJ2-7
d_gene: TRBD1
abundance: -

CDR3nt: TGTGCCAGCAGCGTAGGGGTTTCACCCCTCCACTTT
CDR3aa: CASSVGVSPLHF
v_gene: TRBV6-5
j_gene: TRBJ1-6
d_gene: -
abundance: once

CDR3nt: TGTGCCAGCAGCCAAGGACCAGGAAGCTCTGGAAACACCATATATTTT
CDR3aa: CASSQGPGSSGNTIYF
v_gene: TRBV4-2
j_gene: TRBJ1-3
d_gene: -
abundance: -

CDR3nt: TGTGCCAGCAGTCGGGTGGAGGGGCGCAGGTATGGCTACACCTTC
CDR3aa: CASSRVEGRRYGYTF
v_gene: TRBV28
j_gene: TRBJ1-2
d_gene: -
abundance: -

CDR3nt: TGCGCCAGCAGCTTTGGAACAGTCCCTCCGAACACTGAAGCTTTCTTT
CDR3aa: CASSFGTVPPNTEAFF
v_gene: TRBV5-1
j_gene: TRBJ1-1
d_gene: -
abundance: few

CDR3nt: TGCAGTGCTAGAGGACAGCTTGAAGCTTTCTTT
CDR3aa: CSARGQLEAFF
v_gene: TRBV20-1
j_gene: TRBJ1-1
d_gene: -
abundance: -

CDR3nt: TGCGCCAGCACTAGCGGGGGGGCCGGGGAGCTGTTTTTT
CDR3aa: CASTSGGAGELFF
v_gene: TRBV10-1
j_gene: TRBJ2-2
d_gene: TRBD2
abundance: -

CDR3nt: TGTGCCAGCAGCTTGGGTGGACGGGGGTTCTCCTACAATGAGCAGTTCTTC
CDR3aa: CASSLGGRGFSYNEQFF
v_gene: TRBV5-4
j_gene: TRBJ2-1
d_gene: -
abundance: -

CDR3nt: TGCGCCAGCAGCCCGGCCCCGGGACAGCGAAATGAAAAACTGTTTTTT
CDR3aa: CASSPAPGQRNEKLFF
v_gene: TRBV5-1
j_gene: TRBJ1-4
d_gene: TRBD1
abundance: -

CDR3nt: TGTGCCAGCAGACGGTTGACAGGGGCCCATAATTCACCCCTCCACTTT
CDR3aa: CASRRLTGAHNSPLHF
v_gene: TRBV6-6
j_gene: TRBJ1-6
d_gene: TRBD1
abundance: -

CDR3nt: TGTGCCAGCTCACCTACGACTAGCGGGGGGCACTACGAGCAGTACTTC
CDR3aa: CASSPTTSGGHYEQYF
v_gene: TRBV18
j_gene: TRBJ2-7
d_gene: TRBD2
abundance: -

CDR3nt: TGTGCCAGCAGCCAAGATAGTGTGGCTAACTATGGCTACACCTTC
CDR3aa: CASSQDSVANYGYTF
v_gene: TRBV3-1/TRBV3-2
j_gene: TRBJ1-2
d_gene: -
abundance: -

CDR3nt: TGTGCCAGCATGGAGCTAGAGACCCAGTACTTC
CDR3aa: CASMELETQYF
v_gene: TRBV2
j_gene: TRBJ2-5
d_gene: -
abundance: -

CDR3nt: TGCGCCACCGGGACAGGGGGGATGAACACTGAAGCTTTCTTT
CDR3aa: CATGTGGMNTEAFF
v_gene: TRBV10-2
j_gene: TRBJ1-1
d_gene: TRBD1
abundance: -

CDR3nt: TGCAGCGTTGGACAGTGGAACACTGAAGCTTTCTTT
CDR3aa: CSVGQWNTEAFF
v_gene: TRBV29-1
j_gene: TRBJ1-1
d_gene: -
abundance: -

CDR3nt: TGTGCCAGCAGTGGTACAGGGGGGTTAACCTATAATTCACCCCTCCACTTT
CDR3aa: CASSGTGGLTYNSPLHF
v_gene: TRBV2
j_gene: TRBJ1-6
d_gene: TRBD1
abundance: -

CDR3nt: TGTGCCAGCAGCGTAGGTGGGACAGGGGGGAATTCACCCCTCCACTTT
CDR3aa: CASSVGGTGGNSPLHF
v_gene: TRBV9
j_gene: TRBJ1-6
d_gene: TRBD1
abundance: -

CDR3nt: TGTGCCAGCAGCCTGGGGGGATCTAATGAAAAACTGTTTTTT
CDR3aa: CASSLGGSNEKLFF
v_gene: TRBV6-5
j_gene: TRBJ1-4
d_gene: -
abundance: few

CDR3nt: TGTGCCAGCACCCTTATAAGATCTTACCGGGGCTACACCTTC
CDR3aa: CASTLIRSYRGYTF
v_gene: TRBV28
j_gene: TRBJ1-2
d_gene: -
abundance: -

CDR3nt: TGTGCCAGCCAGCGGGACACCGGGGAGCTGTTTTTT
CDR3aa: CASQRDTGELFF
v_gene: TRBV6-5
j_gene: TRBJ2-2
d_gene: -
abundance: -

CDR3nt: TGCGCCAGCACTGACAGTCAGTACGAGCAGTACTTC
CDR3aa: CASTDSQYEQYF
v_gene: TRBV5-1
j_gene: TRBJ2-7
d_gene: -
abundance: -

CDR3nt: TGCGCCAGCAGCTTAACAGGGAGCAATCAGCCCCAGCATTTT
CDR3aa: CASSLTGSNQPQHF
v_gene: TRBV5-1
j_gene: TRBJ1-5
d_gene: -
abundance: -

CDR3nt: TGTGCCAGCAGAATGTCAGGGCGGAACACCGGGGAGCTGTTTTTT
CDR3aa: CASRMSGRNTGELFF
v_gene: TRBV28
j_gene: TRBJ2-2
d_gene: -
abundance: -

CDR3nt: TGTGCCTGGAGCGCCGGAGTCACAGATACGCAGTATTTT
CDR3aa: CAWSAGVTDTQYF
v_gene: TRBV30
j_gene: TRBJ2-3
d_gene: -
abundance: -

CDR3nt: TGTGCCAGTAGTATATTTTCAGGGACAGGGAATTCACCCCTCCACTTT
CDR3aa: CASSIFSGTGNSPLHF
v_gene: TRBV19
j_gene: TRBJ1-6
d_gene: TRBD1
abundance: once

CDR3nt: TGCGCCAGCAGCTGGCGGGCAGCCACAATGAACACTGAAGCTTTCTTT
CDR3aa: CASSWRAATMNTEAFF
v_gene: TRBV5-1
j_gene: TRBJ1-1
d_gene: -
abundance: -

CDR3nt: TGTGCCAGCCGATTACCGGGAGCCAGTGGGCAGCCCCAGCATTTT
CDR3aa: CASRLPGASGQPQHF
v_gene: TRBV6-5
j_gene: TRBJ1-5
d_gene: -
abundance: -

CDR3nt: TGTGCCAGCAGCTTGGGTGCGAGCGGGGGGTTCCAAGTGCATGAGCAGTTCTTC
CDR3aa: CASSLGASGGFQVHEQFF
v_gene: TRBV5-4
j_gene: TRBJ2-1
d_gene: TRBD2
abundance: few